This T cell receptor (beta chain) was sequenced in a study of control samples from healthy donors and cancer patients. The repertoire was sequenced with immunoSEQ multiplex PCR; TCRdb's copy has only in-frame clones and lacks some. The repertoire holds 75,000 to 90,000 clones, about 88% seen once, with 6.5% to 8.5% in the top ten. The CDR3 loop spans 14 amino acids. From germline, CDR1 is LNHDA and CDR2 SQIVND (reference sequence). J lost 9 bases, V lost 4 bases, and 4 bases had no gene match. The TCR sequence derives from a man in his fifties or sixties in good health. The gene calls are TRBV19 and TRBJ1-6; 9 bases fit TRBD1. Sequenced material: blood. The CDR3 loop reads CASSTDRGGSPLHF. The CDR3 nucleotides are TGTGCCAGTAGTACGGACAGGGGAGGTTCACCCCTCCACTTT.